Given below is one T cell receptor beta chain in context. Antigen: not known. The data were obtained in a study of T-cell reconstitution after alpha-beta-depleted transplantation in children. Study observations and caveats: A year had passed since transplant, and T-cell counts and diversity by then came mostly from newly produced T cells. The high TCRbeta diversity at day 60 in some patients came from surviving recipient T cells and thymic progenitors. Expanded clones from the graft, numbering several hundred, reportedly supplied alpha-beta T cells about two months after transplant.

Using unique molecular identifiers, the investigators prepared the TCRbeta library. TCRdb fed the PCR reads into MiXCR, producing one record per CDR3 protein. The sample carries approximately 300,000 distinct CDR3 sequences, around 10% recorded once. The V and J ends lost 0 bases and 3 bases respectively, with 11 bases between them. The CDR3 has 14 amino acids. Germline CDR1 GTSNPN, CDR2 SVGIG (reference sequence). This TCR derives from a boy in the first two years of life with acute myeloid leukemia, due to receive a stem cell transplant. The sequencing here drew on PBMCs, taken before TCRalphabeta/CD19-depleted stem cell transplant. The chain couples TRBV30 to TRBJ2-5, with D unresolved. CDR3 nucleotide sequence: TGTGCCTGGAGTGTAAGGCAGCTAAAAGAGACCCAGTACTTC. It yields the protein CAWSVRQLKETQYF.